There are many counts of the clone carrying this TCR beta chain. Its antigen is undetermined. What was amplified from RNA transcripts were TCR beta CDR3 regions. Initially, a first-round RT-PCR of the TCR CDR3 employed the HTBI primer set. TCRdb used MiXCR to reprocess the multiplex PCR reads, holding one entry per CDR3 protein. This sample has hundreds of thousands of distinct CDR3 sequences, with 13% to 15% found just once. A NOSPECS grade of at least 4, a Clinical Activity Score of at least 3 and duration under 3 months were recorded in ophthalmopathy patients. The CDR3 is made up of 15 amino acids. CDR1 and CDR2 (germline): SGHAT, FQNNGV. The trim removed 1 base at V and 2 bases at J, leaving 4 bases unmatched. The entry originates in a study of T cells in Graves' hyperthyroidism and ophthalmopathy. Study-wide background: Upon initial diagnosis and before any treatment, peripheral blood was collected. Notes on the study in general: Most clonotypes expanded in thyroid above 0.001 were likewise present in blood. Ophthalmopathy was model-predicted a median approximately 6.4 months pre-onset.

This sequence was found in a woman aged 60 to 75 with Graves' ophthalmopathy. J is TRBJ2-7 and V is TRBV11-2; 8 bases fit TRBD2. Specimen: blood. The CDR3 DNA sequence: TGTGCCAGCAGCTTAGTGCCGGGGGGGACCTACGAGCAGTACTTC. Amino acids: CASSLVPGGTYEQYF.